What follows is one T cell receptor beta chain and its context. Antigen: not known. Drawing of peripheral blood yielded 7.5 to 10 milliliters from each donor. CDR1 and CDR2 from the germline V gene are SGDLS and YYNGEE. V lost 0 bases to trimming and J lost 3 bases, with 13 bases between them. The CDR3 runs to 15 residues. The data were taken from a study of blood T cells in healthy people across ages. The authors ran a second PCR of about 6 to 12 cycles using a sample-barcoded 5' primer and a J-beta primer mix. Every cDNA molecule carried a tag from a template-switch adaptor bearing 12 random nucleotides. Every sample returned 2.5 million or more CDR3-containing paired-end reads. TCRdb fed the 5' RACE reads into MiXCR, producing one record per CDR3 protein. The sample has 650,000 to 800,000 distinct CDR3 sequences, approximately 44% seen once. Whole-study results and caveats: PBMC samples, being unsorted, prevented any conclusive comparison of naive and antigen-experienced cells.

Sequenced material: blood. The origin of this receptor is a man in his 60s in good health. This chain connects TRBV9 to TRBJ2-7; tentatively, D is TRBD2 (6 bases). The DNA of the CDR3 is TGTGCCAGCAGCGTAGAGGGACTCACCAGCTACGAGCAGTACTTC. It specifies CASSVEGLTSYEQYF. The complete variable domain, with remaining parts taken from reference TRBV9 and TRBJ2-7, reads DSGVTQTPKHLITATGQRVTLRCSPRSGDLSVYWYQQSLDQGLQFLIQYYNGEERAKGNILERFSAQQFPDLHSELNLSSLELGDSALYFCASSVEGLTSYEQYFGPGTRLTVT.